The 21 T cell receptor beta chains below come from one sample, sequenced in a study of tumor-infiltrating lymphocytes in primary liver carcinoma. Investigators took RNA and DNA out together from roughly 18-30 mg of unsorted bulk tissue. TCR beta cDNA was prepared out of 450 to 500 ng total RNA by means of a constant-region primer. Generation of the TCR beta libraries relied on three nested multiplex PCR rounds using slightly modified ARM-PCR. Both of the initial two PCR rounds ran for roughly 11 cycles and employed TRBV1-TRBV30 forward primers alongside a C-beta reverse primer. Using its own MiXCR run on the multiplex PCR reads, TCRdb lists one record per CDR3 protein. Among 100,000 to 150,000 distinct CDR3 sequences listed, 64% were seen once. The specimen was liver tumor tissue from sampling region 3. Subset: tumor region T3, left-lateral pole. The receptor source for this set is an older woman with primary liver carcinoma and hepatitis B virus infection.

With respect to this clonotype: At one end the junction does not follow the germline gene, possibly because of a read error. The chain links TRBV11-3 to TRBJ2-2; 16 bases align to TRBD2. Germline assignment: CDR1 SGHNT and CDR2 YENEEA. The CDR3 is 18 residues long. The CDR3 here is CTSSEGLAGGQRTGELFF. CDR3 in DNA: TGTACCAGCAGTGAGGGACTAGCGGGAGGGCAAAGGACCGGGGAGCTGTTTTTT.

This clonotype was seen ten or more times. The chain has TRBV28 and TRBJ2-1, with 13 bases lining up with TRBD2. Trimming removed 2 bases from V and 10 bases from J; junction bases left unmatched: 5. Germline-derived CDR1 and CDR2 are MDHEN and SYDVKM. This CDR3 has 15 residues. The CDR3 DNA follows: TGTGCCAGCAGTTTAACTAGCGGGAGGGCCAGGGAGCAGTTCTTC. Residues: CASSLTSGRAREQFF.

Many counts were recorded for this clonotype. In DNA, the CDR3 is TGCGCCAGACTCCTAGAGCGGGAGGGCCACACCGGGGAGCTGTTTTTT. This translates into CARLLEREGHTGELFF. This sequence joins TRBV4-1 and TRBJ2-2; 10 nucleotides match TRBD2. The CDR3 sequence is 16 residues long. Per germline, CDR1 MGHRA and CDR2 YSYEKL. With 9 bases clipped from V and 3 bases from J, the junction kept 10 bases outside the gene matches.

The chain uses TRBV28 and TRBJ2-5; 8 bases are a match to TRBD1. Trimming removed 6 bases from V and 9 bases from J; junction bases left unmatched: 12. CDR3 length equals 14 residues. Germline values: CDR1 MDHEN, CDR2 SYDVKM. CDR3 nucleotide sequence: TGTGCCAGCAGCACCATGACAGGGGTCGAGGCCCAGTACTTC. Amino acid sequence: CASSTMTGVEAQYF.

Concerning this clonotype: The junction departs from the called germline gene at one end, perhaps through a read error. V and J are TRBV5-4 and TRBJ1-1, with D uncertain. Germline assignment: CDR1 SGHNT and CDR2 YYREEE (reference sequence). This CDR3 comprises 15 residues. The CDR3 sequence: CAGSLITLGETEAFF. DNA for the CDR3: TGTGCCGGCAGCTTGATTACTTTGGGTGAAACTGAAGCTTTCTTT.

The chain has TRBV29-1 and TRBJ2-1, with 16 bases matching TRBD2. The CDR3 is 16 amino acids. The trim removed 3 bases at V and 9 bases at J, leaving 8 bases unmatched. CDR1 and CDR2 from the germline V gene are SQVTM and ANQGSEA. CDR3 nucleotides: TGCAGCGTTGAGGGGACTAGCGGGAGGGCCATTACTGAGCAGTTCTTC. This translates into CSVEGTSGRAITEQFF.

Notes on this clonotype: Sequence at one end of the junction differs from germline and may be a read error. This sequence joins TRBV11-2 and TRBJ1-3; 9 bases are shared with TRBD1. This CDR3 contains 19 residues. Germline V lookup: CDR1 SGHAT, CDR2 FQNNGV. For the CDR3, the DNA is TGTACCAGCAGCGCACGCCCGGACAGGGGAGCGTACTCTGGAACCACCATATATTTT. Translation: CTSSARPDRGAYSGTTIYF.

This clonotype has ten or more counts. The V gene is TRBV4-1, the J gene TRBJ2-5; 9 bases fit TRBD1. CDR1 is MGHRA and CDR2 is YSYEKL in the germline V gene. The CDR3 has 19 residues. The junction had 12 bases not matched to a gene; V was cut back by 0 bases and J by 1 base. The CDR3 region has the DNA TGCGCCAGCAGCCAAGAAGGCTGGGGGACAGGGCCTCTCCAAGAGACCCAGTACTTC. Translated, it gives CASSQEGWGTGPLQETQYF.

Concerning this clonotype itself: A read error may explain this, as a much larger clone is one base away. The V call is TRBV5-4, the J call TRBJ2-1; 8 positions agree with TRBD1. The CDR3 sequence is 15 residues long. The germline CDR1 and CDR2 sequences are SGHNT and YYREEE (reference sequence). The CDR3 bases are TGTGCCAGCAGCTCGGACAGGGTATTCCCCAATGAGCACTTCTTC. This encodes CASSSDRVFPNEHFF.

Notes on this clonotype: The CDR3 ends on some other residue instead of the conserved phenylalanine or tryptophan, so this is likely a read error. In nucleotides, the CDR3 is TGTGCCAGTAGTATAGCCTCCCTCAATGAGCAGTTCCTC. Its translation is CASSIASLNEQFL. V and J are TRBV19 and TRBJ2-1; D remains unclear. Trimming left V 1 base short and J 6 bases short, with 7 bases between. The CDR3 loop spans 13 amino acids. Germline V gene lookup returns CDR1 LNHDA and CDR2 SQIVND (reference sequence).

The chain uses TRBV12-3 or TRBV12-4 and TRBJ2-2; 10 nucleotides align to TRBD1. This CDR3 region has 17 residues. V lost 10 bases and J lost 4; bases outside the gene matches: 15. This CDR3 reads CANSSTTGTGVTGELFF. The CDR3 DNA sequence: TGTGCCAACAGCTCAACTACCGGGACAGGGGTCACCGGGGAGCTGTTTTTT.

This clonotype was found a few times. With a much larger clone just one base away, this may be a read error. The chain links TRBV12-3 or TRBV12-4 to TRBJ2-5; D is perhaps TRBD2 (6 bases). The CDR3 has 13 amino acids. The CDR3 loop reads CASRRDSQETQHF. CDR3 DNA: TGTGCCAGCAGGCGGGACTCTCAAGAGACCCAGCACTTC.

With regard to this clonotype: The conserved phenylalanine or tryptophan normally closing the CDR3 is absent here, so this likely arose from a read error. This chain joins TRBV7-9 and TRBJ2-1; TRBD2 might be the D (5 bases). Germline CDR1 SEHNR, CDR2 FQNEAQ (reference sequence). Trimming pared 5 bases from V and 7 bases from J, leaving 12 bases between. CDR3 length equals 13 residues. For the CDR3, the DNA is TGTGCCAGCAGCGCGGGCTTGGGAAATGAGCAGTTCTCC. This gives the protein CASSAGLGNEQFS.

Points on this clonotype: This sequence may be a read error, since a much larger clone differs from it by one base. The chain employs TRBV6-2 or TRBV6-3 and TRBJ2-1; no definite D call. CDR3 length equals 18 residues. CDR1 is MNHEY and CDR2 is SVGEGT in the germline V gene. The CDR3 region has the DNA TGTGTCAGCAGTTACTCGATTCTAAGGGCTACAAGCAACAATGAGCAGTTCTTC. Protein: CVSSYSILRATSNNEQFF.

In the case of this clonotype: This sequence may be a read error, since a much larger clone differs from it by one base. The rearrangement joins TRBV6-5 to TRBJ2-7, with D maybe TRBD2 (7 bases). The CDR3 has 15 residues. Germline loops: CDR1 MNHEY, CDR2 SVGAGI. The CDR3 reads CSSSNQGTGTIEQYF. The CDR3 DNA reads TGTTCCAGCAGTAACCAGGGGACCGGGACTATCGAGCAGTACTTC.

This clonotype has just a few counts. A clone one base away is much larger, so this may be a read error. This chain connects TRBV6-5 to TRBJ1-5; D possibly corresponds to TRBD1 (6 bases). The CDR3 loop spans 15 amino acids. The V gene's germline CDR1 is MNHEY and CDR2 SVGAGI. The CDR3 here is CVSSPQGSGRQPQHF. Written as DNA, the CDR3 is TGTGTCAGCAGTCCACAGGGTTCTGGACGTCAGCCCCAGCATTTT.

V is TRBV6-5 and J is TRBJ2-5; maybe TRBD2 (5 bases). Trimming removed 8 bases at V and 1 base at J, with 20 bases between. The length of the CDR3 is 16 residues. The germline CDR1 and CDR2 sequences are MNHEY and SVGAGI. The CDR3 sequence: CASCPLSGISQETQYF. In DNA, the CDR3 is TGTGCCAGCTGCCCCCTCTCCGGGATCAGCCAAGAGACCCAGTACTTC.

Comment on this clonotype: One end of the junction fails to match germline, which may point to a read error. The DNA for the CDR3 is TGTGTCAGCAGCCAAAAACACACAACGAACACCGGGGAGCTGTTTTTT. It translates to CVSSQKHTTNTGELFF. The chain joins TRBV14 to TRBJ2-2; D uncertain. CDR3 size: 16 residues. Germline V CDR1 and CDR2: SGHDN, FVKESK.

On this clonotype itself: Just one base apart from a much larger clone, this may be a read error. The chain couples TRBV6-6 to TRBJ2-7, with a tentative D call TRBD1 (5 bases). The CDR3 has 12 amino acids. Trimming removed 7 bases from V and 3 bases from J, with 10 bases in between. CDR1 is MNHNY, CDR2 SVGAGI, per germline (reference sequence). The CDR3 DNA reads TGTGCCAGCAATCAGGGAAACTACGAGCAGTACTTC. Encoded protein: CASNQGNYEQYF.

In its sample, this clonotype was seen many times. This chain uses TRBV5-5 with TRBJ2-7, with D unclear. V lost 4 bases to trimming and J lost 0 bases, with 8 bases between them. Germline V CDR1 and CDR2: SGHKS, YYEKEE (reference sequence). CDR3 length: 13 amino acids. The CDR3 is CASSPWGSYEQYF. CDR3 in DNA: TGTGCCAGCAGCCCCTGGGGCTCCTACGAGCAGTACTTC.

The chain employs TRBV21-1 and TRBJ1-1; the D call in the table, TRBD1, was not verified against the DNA. TRBV21-1 constitutes a pseudogene. The length of the CDR3 is 18 residues. CDR3 sequence reads: CAGYFSFGGRGENTEVFF. The CDR3 coding sequence is TGTGCCGGCTACTTTTCTTTCGGGGGCCGGGGGGAGAACACTGAAGTCTTCTTT.